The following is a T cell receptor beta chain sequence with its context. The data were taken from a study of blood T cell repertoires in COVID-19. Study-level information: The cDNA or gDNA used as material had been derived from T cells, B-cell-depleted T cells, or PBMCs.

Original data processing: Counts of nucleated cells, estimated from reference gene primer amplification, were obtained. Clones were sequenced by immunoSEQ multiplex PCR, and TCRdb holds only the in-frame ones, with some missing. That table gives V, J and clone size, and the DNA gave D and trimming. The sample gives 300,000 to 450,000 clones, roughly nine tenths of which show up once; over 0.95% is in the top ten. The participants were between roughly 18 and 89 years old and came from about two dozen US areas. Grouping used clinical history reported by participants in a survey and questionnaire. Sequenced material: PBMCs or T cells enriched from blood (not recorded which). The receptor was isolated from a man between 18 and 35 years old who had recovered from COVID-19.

The CDR3 reads CASSLPGLYAETQYF. As DNA, the CDR3 is TGTGCCAGCAGCTTGCCGGGGTTATACGCGGAGACCCAGTACTTC. The chain carries TRBV5-6 and TRBJ2-5; D is possibly TRBD2 (5 bases). Germline CDR1 and CDR2: SGHDT and YYEEEE. V was shortened by 1 base and J by 5 bases, with 15 bases between the two germline ends. The length of the CDR3 is 15 residues.